This T cell receptor beta chain was sequenced during a study of cytomegalovirus exposure and HLA in healthy donors. Across the whole study: Early released data had about 85 million unique TCRs, all coming from HLA-typed donors. Broader study findings: In a later analysis, the majority of CMV-associated beta chains seemingly showed HLA restriction. Per published accounts, TCR beta sequences correctly predicted the HLA-A and HLA-B alleles of most subjects.

Note on this clone: Its antigen is currently unknown.

Everyone who donated was a healthy bone marrow donor. The PCR used 60 Vbeta and 13 Jbeta primers. Sequencing used immunoSEQ multiplex PCR; TCRdb keeps in-frame clones, though not all of them. The sample records about 76,000 clones, roughly 73% being singletons. Looked up from germline, CDR1 is SGHDT and CDR2 is YYEEEE. CDR3 length equals 18 residues. With V trimmed by 4 bases and J by 3 bases, 15 bases remained unmatched. This sequence was found in a woman aged 40-49 years in good health and CMV-seropositive. Sequenced: PBMCs. The rearrangement joins TRBV5-6 to TRBJ2-7; 11 bases align to TRBD2. The CDR3 loop is CASSPPQLAGALVYEQYF. Here the CDR3 DNA reads TGTGCCAGCAGCCCTCCTCAACTAGCGGGGGCCTTAGTCTACGAGCAGTACTTC.